This TCR beta chain was captured in a study of T cells in Graves' hyperthyroidism and ophthalmopathy. Amplification of TCR beta CDR3 regions used RNA as the template. The TCR CDR3 was amplified in a first-round RT-PCR using the HTBI primer set. Each CDR3 protein is one row after TCRdb ran MiXCR on the multiplex PCR reads. The top ten hold approximately 4.2% of the sample, which has approximately 610,000 distinct CDR3 sequences, about 14% seen once. The V gene lost 5 bases and the J gene lost 2 bases, with 12 bases spanning the gap. Germline loops: CDR1 SGHTA, CDR2 FQGTGA. The length of the CDR3 is 14 residues.

This chain connects TRBV7-3 to TRBJ1-1, with D unclear. The sequence came from a woman in her 40s with Graves' ophthalmopathy. The source material was blood. The CDR3 region is CASSLTAGNTEAFF. In DNA, the CDR3 is TGTGCCAGCAGCCTCACGGCAGGAAACACTGAAGCTTTCTTT.